The 23 T cell receptor beta chains in this list originate from one sample, sequenced in a study of post-analysis software for immune sequencing data (dated by TCRdb to 2015 to 2017). The antigens of these receptors remain unknown. The full study reports these points: Patients showed significantly higher frequencies than controls for about 5 TRBV segments, among them TRBV5-6, TRBV5-1 and TRBV20-1.

Library method: PCR. Sequenced using an Illumina HiSeq 2500. To reduce PCR and sequencing biases, unique molecular identifiers were incorporated into the TCR beta cDNA libraries. The public reads were reanalyzed by TCRdb: fastp trimming at Q25, MiXCR alignment, in-frame beta chains only. All rows with the same CDR3 protein become a single entry with the most common DNA and genes. The sample table shows 750,000 to 950,000 distinct CDR3 sequences, and approximately 53% are seen once. The ten largest make up approximately 4.5% of the sample. The sequencing sample was made of blood. All receptors derive from a girl aged 10 to 17 with multiple sclerosis.

In this sample, this clonotype turned up a few times. This chain's CDR3 is CASSPFPASETQYF. In DNA form, the CDR3 reads TGTGCCAGCAGCCCGTTTCCAGCCAGCGAGACCCAGTACTTC. J is TRBJ2-7 and V is TRBV7-3; D unresolved. Gene TRBJ2-5 matches the end of the DNA better, so the J call may be wrong. This CDR3 is built from 14 residues. The germline gives CDR1 SGHTA, CDR2 FQGTGA.

The chain employs TRBV5-1 and TRBJ2-1; possible D gene TRBD1, 6 bases. CDR3 length: 12 residues. The germline V and J ends were trimmed by 0 bases and 10 bases, with 8 bases remaining between them. Per germline, CDR1 SGHRS and CDR2 YFSETQ. The CDR3 DNA reads as TGCGCCAGCAGCTTGGCGGACAGAGAGCAGTTCTTC. The encoded protein is CASSLADREQFF.

This clonotype has just a few counts. The chain joins TRBV6-5 to TRBJ2-7; 9 bases are shared with TRBD2. J lost 0 bases, V lost 0 bases, and 9 bases had no gene match. The CDR3 is 18 amino acids. Per germline, CDR1 MNHEY and CDR2 SVGAGI. The CDR3 DNA is TGTGCCAGCAGTTACTCGACTGCGCGGGGGGGCTCCTCCTACGAGCAGTACTTC. As protein: CASSYSTARGGSSYEQYF.

This clonotype was seen a few times. The chain recombines TRBV20-1 with TRBJ1-4; D is unresolved. The V and J ends lost 6 bases and 3 bases respectively, with 2 bases between them. From germline, CDR1 is DFQATT and CDR2 SNEGSKA (reference sequence). The CDR3 loop spans 10 amino acids. The CDR3 here is CSAPNEKLFF. The CDR3 nucleotides are TGCAGTGCCCCTAATGAAAAACTGTTTTTT.

The CDR3 coding sequence is TGTGCCAGCAGCTTAGGTCGTATAGGAAACAATGAGCAGTTCTTC. This encodes CASSLGRIGNNEQFF. This sequence joins TRBV7-2 and TRBJ2-1; D not resolved. The CDR3 spans 15 residues. Trimming took off 1 base at V and 5 bases at J, with 12 bases between the two ends. CDR1 is SGHTA and CDR2 is FQGNSA in the germline V gene.

V and J are TRBV5-5 and TRBJ1-2; D perhaps matches TRBD1 (6 bases). The length of the CDR3 is 14 residues. Trimming stripped 6 bases from V and 8 bases from J, with 20 bases between. CDR1 is SGHKS, CDR2 YYEKEE, per germline (reference sequence). CDR3 DNA: TGTGCCAGCACCCACGAACAGGGAATTGAAGGCTACACCTTC. Translation: CASTHEQGIEGYTF.

The chain links TRBV7-9 to TRBJ1-2, with 9 bases lining up with TRBD1. The germline V gene has CDR1 SEHNR and CDR2 FQNEAQ (reference sequence). J lost 4 bases, V lost 4 bases, and 4 bases had no gene match. This CDR3 has 14 amino acids. The CDR3 DNA reads TGTGCCAGCAGCTGGGACAGGGACTTCTATGGCTACACCTTC. Its translation is CASSWDRDFYGYTF.

J is TRBJ2-3 and V is TRBV5-1; a possible D gene is TRBD1 (6 bases). The CDR3 extends over 16 amino acids. Germline lookup yields CDR1 SGHRS and CDR2 YFSETQ. Trimming stripped 3 bases from V and 3 bases from J, with 17 bases between. CDR3 sequence reads: CASSSSRGLGTDTQYF. Written as DNA, the CDR3 is TGCGCCAGCAGCTCGTCCAGGGGCCTAGGAACAGATACGCAGTATTTT.

This sequence joins TRBV27 and TRBJ1-2; D is uncertain. The V end was cut by 5 bases, the J end by 7 bases, with 14 bases between. Germline values: CDR1 MNHEY, CDR2 SMNVEV (reference sequence). The CDR3 loop spans 13 amino acids. The CDR3, as DNA: TGTGCCAGCAGTCTCGACGAGCGAAGTGGCTACACCTTC. Translation: CASSLDERSGYTF.

The V and J genes are TRBV7-6 and TRBJ2-3; 9 nucleotides align to TRBD2. This CDR3 region has 17 residues. Germline V gene sequence: CDR1 SGHVS, CDR2 FNYEAQ. Trimming took 0 bases from V and 5 from J; bases not matched to a gene: 9. CDR3 in DNA: TGTGCCAGCAGCTTAGCGCCCCCCGCGGGGGGGCAAGATACGCAGTATTTT. It encodes CASSLAPPAGGQDTQYF.

The chain is built from TRBV27 and TRBJ2-1; 10 bases map to TRBD2. V lost 4 bases to trimming and J lost 1 base; unmatched junction nucleotides: 7. CDR3 length equals 17 residues. Germline-derived CDR1 and CDR2 are MNHEY and SMNVEV (reference sequence). DNA of the CDR3: TGTGCCAGCAGTTCACAACTAGCGGGACGGTCCTACAATGAGCAGTTCTTC. Translation: CASSSQLAGRSYNEQFF.

Points on this clonotype: An end of the junction does not agree with germline; a read error may underlie this. CDR3 DNA sequence: TGTGCCAGCAGCGTAGCCGGGCCTCCAGGTTCCGAGCAGTACTTC. It yields the protein CASSVAGPPGSEQYF. The V gene is TRBV7-6, the J gene TRBJ2-5; no definite D call. The better agreement between TRBJ2-7 and the DNA end casts doubt on the J call. The CDR3 covers 15 residues. The germline gives CDR1 SGHVS, CDR2 FNYEAQ.

The J gene is TRBJ2-5, the V gene TRBV5-1; perhaps TRBD2 as D (6 bases). Judging by the DNA end, TRBJ2-7 fits better; the J call may be wrong. Germline lookup yields CDR1 SGHRS and CDR2 YFSETQ. The CDR3 has 13 residues. The CDR3 sequence: CASSLDWGVEQYF. CDR3 in DNA: TGCGCCAGCAGCTTGGATTGGGGGGTCGAGCAGTACTTC.

The chain links TRBV9 to TRBJ2-1, with TRBD2 matching over 8 bases. The CDR3 totals 13 residues. The J segment lost 10 bases and the V segment lost 2 bases, leaving 5 bases of the junction unmatched. Germline assignment: CDR1 SGDLS and CDR2 YYNGEE. The DNA of the CDR3 is TGTGCCAGCAGCGTGGGACTAGTGGAGGAGCAGTTCTTC. This encodes CASSVGLVEEQFF.

CDR3 DNA sequence: TGTGCCAGCAGCGCAGATGGACCGACCCCCCAGCCCCAGCATTTT. This sequence encodes CASSADGPTPQPQHF. The rearrangement joins TRBV9 to TRBJ1-5; D call uncertain. Germline CDR1 SGDLS, CDR2 YYNGEE. The V gene lost 3 bases and the J gene lost 7 bases, with 17 bases spanning the gap. The CDR3 contains 15 residues.

This clonotype showed up just a few times. The chain uses TRBV7-2 and TRBJ2-7, with D tentatively TRBD1 (5 bases). Trimming shortened V by 5 bases and J by 0 bases, and 8 bases separated the two germline ends. Per germline, CDR1 SGHTA and CDR2 FQGNSA. The CDR3 contains 13 residues. The CDR3 DNA sequence: TGTGCCAGCAGCGACAGTTCCTCCTACGAGCAGTACTTC. Translated: CASSDSSSYEQYF.

V is TRBV20-1 and J is TRBJ1-2; no clear D. V was shortened by 4 bases and J by 5 bases, with 11 bases between the two germline ends. Germline V gives CDR1 DFQATT, CDR2 SNEGSKA (reference sequence). CDR3 length: 12 amino acids. The chain's CDR3 is CSATVPPYGYTF. Here the CDR3 DNA reads TGCAGTGCTACAGTGCCCCCGTATGGCTACACCTTC.

CDR3 bases: TGTGCCAGCAGTGATCGACTGGCGGGCAACGAGCAGTACTTC. Amino acid sequence: CASSDRLAGNEQYF. The gene calls are TRBV6-6 and TRBJ2-5, with a tentative D call TRBD2 (5 bases). The J call may not be correct, given that the DNA end is closer to TRBJ2-7. There are 14 residues in the CDR3. Germline V CDR1 and CDR2: MNHNY, SVGAGI (reference sequence).

This clonotype was observed a single time. The chain recombines TRBV20-1 with TRBJ2-1, with TRBD2 matching 12 bases. The germline V gene encodes CDR1 DFQATT and CDR2 SNEGSKA (reference sequence). V was clipped by 3 bases and J by 2 bases; unmatched bases: 5. There are 16 residues in the CDR3. The CDR3 reads CSARLAGGRAYNEQFF. The DNA for the CDR3 is TGCAGTGCTAGGCTAGCGGGAGGGCGGGCCTACAATGAGCAGTTCTTC.

The rearrangement joins TRBV12-3 or TRBV12-4 to TRBJ2-1; D perhaps matches TRBD2 (5 bases). This CDR3 region has 12 residues. With 3 bases removed from V and 9 bases from J, the gap between germline ends came to 9 bases. The CDR3 nucleotides are TGTGCCAGCAGTTTTGGGGAGACTGAGCAGTTCTTC. As protein: CASSFGETEQFF.

The chain employs TRBV4-1 and TRBJ2-3; D perhaps matches TRBD2 (6 bases). Germline values: CDR1 MGHRA, CDR2 YSYEKL. With 2 bases removed from V and 0 bases from J, the gap between germline ends came to 9 bases. The CDR3 is 15 amino acids. The CDR3: CASSQLAVSTDTQYF. Here the CDR3 DNA reads TGCGCCAGCAGCCAATTAGCGGTCAGCACAGATACGCAGTATTTT.

The chain employs TRBV11-2 and TRBJ1-2; tentative D call: TRBD1 (5 bases). Trimming took off 2 bases at V and 6 bases at J, with 16 bases between the two ends. The length of the CDR3 is 15 residues. Looked up from germline, CDR1 is SGHAT and CDR2 is FQNNGV. CDR3 protein: CASSLKRAGRDGYTF. The CDR3 DNA reads as TGTGCCAGCAGCTTAAAGCGAGCAGGGCGGGATGGCTACACCTTC.

CDR3 in amino acids: CASSFPGQGIAGELFF. CDR3 coding DNA: TGCGCCAGCAGCTTCCCGGGACAGGGGATCGCCGGGGAGCTGTTTTTT. V and J are TRBV5-1 and TRBJ2-2; the match to TRBD1 covers 10 bases. With V trimmed by 2 bases and J by 6 bases, 7 bases remained unmatched. The CDR3 length is 16 residues. Germline values: CDR1 SGHRS, CDR2 YFSETQ.